These T cell receptor beta chains were read from a single sample in a study of TIL therapy for anti-PD-1-resistant metastatic lung cancer. Repertoires were generated with immunoSEQ multiplex PCR, while TCRdb's copy carries only in-frame clones and drops some. The sample lists tens of thousands of clones; 55% to 75% were seen once. The sequenced sample was blood, obtained at baseline. The receptor source for this set is a person aged 25 to 85 with non-small cell lung cancer. CDR3s include the opening cysteine and the closing phenylalanine or tryptophan. A D gene is named only where the DNA matches it firmly. Clone sizes are given selectively: once, few, many, or a class where the clone is expanded.

-,TRBJ2-6,many,TRBV2,CASGLGGHGANVLTF,TGTGCCAGCGGTCTTGGGGGGCATGGGGCCAACGTCCTGACTTTC
-,TRBJ1-1,-,TRBV11-3,CASSLGRKTEAFF,TGTGCCAGCAGCTTAGGCAGGAAGACTGAAGCTTTCTTT
TRBD2,TRBJ2-3,-,TRBV7-9,CASSLVGGVDTQYF,TGTGCCAGCAGCTTAGTGGGAGGGGTAGATACGCAGTATTTT
-,TRBJ2-7,-,TRBV5-1,CASSFETELGYEQYF,TGCGCCAGCAGCTTCGAGACCGAATTGGGTTACGAGCAGTACTTC
-,TRBJ2-5,-,TRBV7-6,CASSLGSETQYF,TGTGCCAGCAGCTTAGGATCGGAGACCCAGTACTTC
-,TRBJ2-3,-,TRBV7-9,CASSPGIGGLDTQYF,TGTGCCAGCAGCCCCGGGATAGGAGGTTTGGATACGCAGTATTTT
TRBD1,TRBJ1-5,few,TRBV6-1,CASSGAGGNQPQHF,TGTGCCAGCAGTGGGGCAGGGGGGAATCAGCCCCAGCATTTT
-,TRBJ1-2,-,TRBV20-1,CSARVLSSYTF,TGCAGTGCTAGAGTCTTATCCAGCTACACCTTC
TRBD1,TRBJ1-2,-,TRBV19,CASSIDHLTQSGQGFRYGYTF,TGTGCCAGTAGTATAGATCATCTCACTCAATCCGGACAGGGCTTTCGTTATGGCTACACCTTC
TRBD1,TRBJ2-7,-,TRBV7-6,CASSPIGTGTYEQYF,TGTGCCAGCAGCCCAATCGGGACAGGGACCTACGAGCAGTACTTC
-,TRBJ2-3,-,TRBV5-4,CASSLLQISDTQYF,TGTGCCAGCAGCTTGCTTCAGATATCAGATACGCAGTATTTT
-,TRBJ1-2,-,TRBV4-2,CASSQDGVGAFYGYTF,TGTGCCAGCAGCCAAGATGGGGTGGGAGCTTTCTATGGCTACACCTTC
-,TRBJ2-3,few,TRBV5-4,CASSFRVLESTDTQYF,TGTGCCAGCAGCTTTCGGGTACTCGAGAGCACAGATACGCAGTATTTT
-,TRBJ2-1,-,TRBV5-1,CASSLDWGDEQFF,TGCGCCAGCAGCTTGGACTGGGGCGATGAGCAGTTCTTC
-,TRBJ1-1,-,TRBV5-1,CASSSTPRGTEAFF,TGCGCCAGCAGCTCGACCCCCAGGGGAACTGAAGCTTTCTTT
-,TRBJ1-5,-,TRBV11-2,CASSSTGGQPQHF,TGTGCCAGCAGCTCTACTGGGGGTCAGCCCCAGCATTTT
-,TRBJ1-2,-,TRBV27,CASRGRRWDYGYTF,TGTGCCAGCAGGGGGAGGAGGTGGGACTATGGCTACACCTTC
-,TRBJ1-3,-,TRBV15,CATSGVSCLVTIYF,TGTGCCACCAGCGGGGTGTCGTGTCTGGTCACCATATATTTT
-,TRBJ1-4,few,TRBV11-3,CASSTIDTREKLFF,TGTGCCAGCAGTACGATTGACACGCGAGAAAAACTGTTTTTT
TRBD1,TRBJ1-5,-,TRBV19,CASRRDSTRNQPQHF,TGTGCCAGTAGGAGGGACAGCACAAGAAATCAGCCCCAGCATTTT
-,TRBJ1-5,-,TRBV30,CAWRGNAGQPQHF,TGTGCCTGGAGGGGCAATGCAGGACAGCCCCAGCATTTT
TRBD1,TRBJ2-1,-,TRBV19,CASSTDPDRERGNEQFF,TGTGCCAGTAGTACCGACCCGGACAGGGAACGGGGCAATGAGCAGTTCTTC
-,TRBJ2-4,few,TRBV4-1,CASSQDRDSPPFLPKNIQYF,TGCGCCAGCAGCCAAGATCGAGACAGCCCCCCATTTCTCCCCAAAAACATTCAGTACTTC
TRBD2,TRBJ2-7,-,TRBV29-1,CSVGSGQSYEQYF,TGCAGCGTTGGTAGCGGGCAGTCCTACGAGCAGTACTTC
-,TRBJ2-2,few,TRBV7-3,CASSLNGAGGDTGELFF,TGTGCCAGCAGCTTAAACGGGGCAGGTGGTGACACCGGGGAGCTGTTTTTT
-,TRBJ1-2,once,TRBV29-1,CSVEDFAGAYGYTF,TGCAGCGTTGAAGACTTTGCGGGCGCGTATGGCTACACCTTC
-,TRBJ1-1,-,TRBV6-5,CASSYVWGGETEAFF,TGTGCCAGCAGTTACGTTTGGGGGGGTGAGACTGAAGCTTTCTTT
-,TRBJ1-4,-,TRBV6-6,CASSPRGPNEKLFF,TGTGCCAGCAGCCCCCGGGGGCCTAATGAAAAACTGTTTTTT
-,TRBJ2-7,few,TRBV6-5,CASSYPDSPEQYF,TGTGCCAGCAGTTACCCGGACTCCCCCGAGCAGTACTTC
TRBD2,TRBJ2-7,-,TRBV5-1,CASSFVAGHAGEQYF,TGCGCCAGCAGCTTTGTAGCGGGACACGCAGGCGAGCAGTACTTC
-,TRBJ1-5,once,TRBV19,CASSGSGYRPQHF,TGTGCCAGTAGTGGATCAGGGTATCGGCCCCAGCATTTT
-,TRBJ2-2,-,TRBV6-5,CASSYSGYTGELFF,TGTGCCAGCAGTTACTCGGGGTACACCGGGGAGCTGTTTTTT
-,TRBJ1-6,few,TRBV7-2,CASSFTGFGNSPLHF,TGTGCCAGCAGCTTTACAGGTTTCGGTAATTCACCCCTCCACTTT
TRBD1,TRBJ1-2,-,TRBV7-9,CASSPGTGSYTF,TGTGCCAGCAGCCCGGGGACAGGGAGTTACACCTTC
-,TRBJ2-7,few,TRBV28,CASSPSGSYEQYF,TGTGCCAGCAGTCCCTCAGGATCCTACGAGCAGTACTTC
TRBD2,TRBJ2-1,-,TRBV19,CASSKKRGVEDEQFF,TGTGCCAGTAGTAAAAAACGGGGGGTTGAGGATGAGCAGTTCTTC
TRBD2,TRBJ2-7,-,TRBV6-1,CASSPLAGEEQYF,TGTGCCAGCAGCCCACTAGCGGGGGAAGAGCAGTACTTC
TRBD2,TRBJ2-5,few,TRBV30,CARGLGGGGQETQYF,TGTGCCCGCGGACTCGGGGGGGGCGGACAAGAGACCCAGTACTTC
-,TRBJ2-2,-,TRBV5-1,CASSSLTPGGELFF,TGCGCCAGCAGCTCCCTTACACCGGGGGGGGAGCTGTTTTTT